Below are 26 T cell receptor beta chains sequenced from a single sample in a study of tumor-infiltrating lymphocytes in primary liver carcinoma. Priming with a constant-region primer yielded TCR beta cDNA from 400 to 550 ng total RNA. The TCR beta library was amplified through three nested multiplex PCR rounds in a modified ARM-PCR procedure. TRBV1-TRBV30 forward primers paired with a C-beta reverse primer were used in the first two PCR rounds, which ran approximately 10 cycles each. MiXCR, applied by TCRdb to the multiplex PCR reads, yields one record per CDR3 protein. This table holds about 37,000 distinct CDR3 sequences, roughly 80% found once. Co-extraction of RNA and DNA was performed on about 19-32 mg of unsorted bulk tissue. The material sequenced was tumor-adjacent normal liver tissue. Receptors originate from a man in his forties with primary liver carcinoma and hepatitis B virus infection.

This clonotype was recorded only once. Being one base from a much bigger clone, this may be a read error. V is TRBV20-1 and J is TRBJ2-1, with D maybe TRBD2 (5 bases). CDR3 length: 14 residues. Germline assignment: CDR1 DFQATT and CDR2 SNEGSKA (reference sequence). Deletions cut 3 bases from V and 6 bases from J, with 15 bases between. The CDR3 region has the DNA TGCAGTGCTAGCGCGATGACTGGACTCAATGAGCAGTTCTTC. It is translated as CSASAMTGLNEQFF.

This chain uses TRBV7-9 with TRBJ2-1, with 11 bases lining up with TRBD2. This CDR3 contains 16 residues. CDR1 is SEHNR, CDR2 FQNEAQ, per germline (reference sequence). Losses at the gene ends were 2 bases for V and 5 bases for J; bases not matched to a gene: 5. The CDR3 nucleotides read TGTGCCAGCAGCTTATTTACTAGCGGGAGAAACAATGAGCAGTTCTTC. Translation gives CASSLFTSGRNNEQFF.

In regard to this clonotype: A read error may account for a junction end that differs from germline. The chain recombines TRBV7-9 with TRBJ2-3; D may be TRBD1 (6 bases). The CDR3 totals 14 residues. CDR1 is SEHNR and CDR2 is FQNEAQ in the germline V gene (reference sequence). This chain's CDR3 is CASSSLQGADAQYF. CDR3 nucleotides: TGTGCCAGCAGCTCACTACAGGGTGCAGATGCGCAGTATTTT.

The chain has TRBV6-1 and TRBJ2-7; 8 bases align to TRBD1. Germline V gene lookup returns CDR1 MNHNS and CDR2 SASEGT. V lost 6 bases, J lost 11 bases, and 15 bases stayed unmatched. The CDR3 is 14 amino acids. For the CDR3, the DNA is TGTGCCAGCAGCGGTACAGGGGGAAGCTATGAGGAGTACTTC. This translates into CASSGTGGSYEEYF.

This clonotype was picked up many times. The V and J genes are TRBV5-1 and TRBJ1-1, with D perhaps matching TRBD1 (5 bases). The CDR3 length is 15 residues. From germline, CDR1 is SGHRS and CDR2 YFSETQ. Trimming cost V 4 bases and J 2 bases, with 15 bases left between them. The CDR3 protein is CASSPRGRTNTEAFF. In nucleotides, the CDR3 is TGCGCCAGCAGCCCACGGGGACGGACAAACACTGAAGCTTTCTTT.

To note about this clonotype: The conserved final phenylalanine or tryptophan is absent from the CDR3, which likely points to a read error. The chain has TRBV30 and TRBJ2-3; TRBD2 agrees at 7 bases. The CDR3 has 15 amino acids. Germline CDR1 reads GTSNPN; CDR2 reads SVGIG (reference sequence). CDR3 in amino acids: CAWSAGGMSTDMQYS. The CDR3 nucleotides read TGTGCCTGGAGTGCCGGGGGGATGAGCACAGATATGCAGTATTCT.

On this clonotype itself: At one end the junction does not follow the germline gene, possibly because of a read error. This sequence joins TRBV6-2 or TRBV6-3 and TRBJ2-3; no clear D. The CDR3 sequence is 12 residues long. Looked up from germline, CDR1 is MNHEY and CDR2 is SVGEGT. This chain's CDR3 is CAGRPSANTQYF. The CDR3 DNA follows: TGTGCCGGCAGGCCCTCTGCGAATACGCAGTATTTT.

This chain links TRBV6-2 or TRBV6-3 with TRBJ2-1, with 7 bases fitting TRBD1. V trimming: 7 bases; J trimming: 5 bases; junction bases outside the gene matches: 5. Germline CDR1 and CDR2: MNHEY and SVGEGT. The CDR3 is made up of 13 amino acids. For the CDR3, the DNA is TGTGCCAGCACCCGGGACAGCGACAATGAGCAGTTCTTC. Encoded protein: CASTRDSDNEQFF.

This clonotype was recorded many times. The gene calls are TRBV28 and TRBJ1-6; D unresolved. The CDR3 loop spans 15 amino acids. Trimming pared 5 bases from V and 4 bases from J, leaving 12 bases between. Per germline, CDR1 MDHEN and CDR2 SYDVKM. The CDR3 coding sequence is TGTGCCAGCAGTCCGTGGACTGATTATAATTCACCCCTCCACTTT. Protein: CASSPWTDYNSPLHF.

This chain connects TRBV29-1 to TRBJ2-5, with a possible D match to TRBD1 (7 bases). CDR1 SQVTM and CDR2 ANQGSEA come from the germline V gene. The CDR3 consists of 11 residues. Written as DNA, the CDR3 is TGCGGGGGGACTGCAGGGGGGACCCAGTACTTC. This sequence encodes CGGTAGGTQYF. The variable domain in full, with the rest retrieved from reference TRBV29-1 and TRBJ2-5, is SAVISQKPSRDICQRGTSLTIQCQVDSQVTMMFWYRQQPGQSLTLIATANQGSEATYESGFVIDKFPISRPNLTFSTLTVSNMSPEDSSIYLCGGTAGGTQYFGPGTRLLVL.

The rearrangement joins TRBV6-5 to TRBJ2-1; TRBD2 aligns across 8 bases. V shed 0 bases, J shed 11 bases, and the junction held 15 bases outside the gene matches. CDR1 is MNHEY and CDR2 is SVGAGI in the germline V gene. This CDR3 is built from 17 residues. In DNA form, the CDR3 reads TGTGCCAGCAGTTACTCCGGGACCAGCGGGAGAGGGAAAAAGCAGTTCTTC. It specifies CASSYSGTSGRGKKQFF.

This clonotype was seen only a few times. The chain combines TRBV4-2 with TRBJ2-7; 8 nucleotides line up with TRBD1. The CDR3 has 14 residues. The V gene's germline CDR1 is LGHNA and CDR2 YNFKEQ. Unmatched junction bases numbered 4, after V lost 1 base and J lost 5 bases. In DNA form, the CDR3 reads TGTGCCAGCAGCCAAGGTGACAGGGGCCACGAGCAGTACTTC. Its translation is CASSQGDRGHEQYF.

In the case of this clonotype: A junction boundary mismatches the germline segment, possibly from a read error. This chain joins TRBV20-1 and TRBJ2-7, with a weak D call TRBD2 (6 bases). The CDR3 contains 14 residues. CDR1 and CDR2 (germline): DFQATT, SNEGSKA (reference sequence). In nucleotides, the CDR3 is TGCAGTGCTAGAGAACGGGGGACTCTCTACGGGCAGTACTTC. Protein product: CSARERGTLYGQYF.

This clonotype was detected many times. The genes are TRBV28 and TRBJ1-2; 7 nucleotides agree with TRBD1. V gave up 7 bases and J gave up 2 bases; unmatched junction bases: 13. Per germline, CDR1 MDHEN and CDR2 SYDVKM. The CDR3 sequence is 16 residues long. In DNA, the CDR3 is TGTGCCAGCATCTCCCCCAGGGGGGGGGGGAACTATGGCTACACCTTC. Amino acids: CASISPRGGGNYGYTF.

Comment on this clonotype: One junction end disagrees with the germline gene, perhaps due to a read error. V usage is TRBV6-5 and J usage is TRBJ2-1; D is perhaps TRBD2 (5 bases). The germline CDR1 and CDR2 sequences are MNHEY and SVGAGI. CDR3 length: 16 residues. The CDR3 DNA follows: TGTACCAGTAGTTCGAAGCGAGCGGAGATCTACAATGAGCAGTTCTTC. Its translation is CTSSSKRAEIYNEQFF.

This chain connects TRBV11-2 to TRBJ2-1, with 13 positions matching TRBD2. The germline CDR1 and CDR2 sequences are SGHAT and FQNNGV. The CDR3 sequence is 15 residues long. The junction had 4 bases not matched to a gene; V was cut back by 5 bases and J by 6 bases. CDR3 in amino acids: CASSPGLAGPNEQFF. Written as DNA, the CDR3 is TGTGCCAGCAGCCCGGGACTAGCGGGGCCCAATGAGCAGTTCTTC.

A word on this clonotype: No conserved phenylalanine or tryptophan ends this CDR3, so it is likely a read error. The DNA is omitted, as the CDR3 cannot be located on it reliably, and the CDR3 follows TCRdb's listing. The V and J genes are TRBV5-1 and TRBJ2-5; the table's D call, TRBD2, was not checked against the DNA. Germline V gene data show CDR1 as SGHRS and CDR2 as YFSETQ. The CDR3 length is 14 residues, termini included. CDR3 sequence reads: CASSLTLAGETHYL.

The chain is built from TRBV20-1 and TRBJ2-1; 7 positions agree with TRBD1. Per the germline V gene, CDR1 is DFQATT and CDR2 is SNEGSKA (reference sequence). The CDR3 is made up of 12 amino acids. The J segment lost 10 bases and the V segment lost 3 bases, leaving 6 bases of the junction unmatched. The CDR3 bases are TGCAGTGCTAGTGACAGGGTGAGGGAGCAGTTCTTC. Translating gives CSASDRVREQFF.

Comment on this clonotype: Given a much more abundant clone one base away, this may be a read error. CDR3 in amino acids: CASSLALGGSSYDEQFF. CDR3 nucleotides: TGTGCCAGCAGCTTAGCGCTGGGCGGTAGCTCCTACGATGAGCAGTTCTTC. The rearrangement joins TRBV7-2 to TRBJ2-1, with D hard to call. Per germline, CDR1 SGHTA and CDR2 FQGNSA. The CDR3 contains 17 residues.

This clonotype was recorded at least ten times. The CDR3 coding sequence is TGTGCCAGCAGTTTCGCGGGAGTAGCTTTTGGTGAGCAGTTCTTC. Amino acid sequence: CASSFAGVAFGEQFF. The gene calls are TRBV28 and TRBJ2-1; 7 bases agree with TRBD2. The CDR3 is made up of 15 amino acids. The germline V gene has CDR1 MDHEN and CDR2 SYDVKM. V lost 3 bases and J lost 9; bases outside the gene matches: 11.

This clonotype is medium-sized in the sample. This rearrangement joins TRBV12-3 or TRBV12-4 to TRBJ1-4; D is unclear. This CDR3 region has 13 residues. V lost 0 bases and J lost 7, with 6 bases in between. The CDR3 protein is CASSLARTEKLFF. The DNA of the CDR3 is TGTGCCAGCAGTTTAGCCAGGACTGAAAAACTGTTTTTT.

In regard to this clonotype: Mismatch with germline at one junction end may stem from a read error. CDR3 region: CASSKILQVNTGELFF. CDR3 DNA sequence: TGTGCCAGCAGTAAAATACTACAGGTGAACACCGGGGAGTTGTTTTTT. The gene calls are TRBV6-1 and TRBJ2-2, with D perhaps matching TRBD1 or TRBD2 (5 bases each). The length of the CDR3 is 16 residues. CDR1 is MNHNS, CDR2 SASEGT, per germline.

A single count supports this clonotype. CDR3 sequence: CASSAGEFFF. CDR3 coding DNA: TGTGCCAGCAGCGCCGGGGAGTTCTTTTTT. The chain employs TRBV6-1 and TRBJ2-2; possibly TRBD2 for D (5 bases). The V end was cut by 6 bases, the J end by 17 bases, with 13 bases between. This CDR3 has 10 amino acids. Germline V gene data show CDR1 as MNHNS and CDR2 as SASEGT.

This clonotype appeared a few times. Given the absence of the conserved phenylalanine or tryptophan at the CDR3 end, a read error is likely. The chain carries TRBV7-9 and TRBJ2-7, with D unclear. Per germline, CDR1 SEHNR and CDR2 FQNEAQ (reference sequence). The CDR3 has 13 residues. V lost 4 bases and J lost 4, with 11 bases in between. Here the CDR3 DNA reads TGTGCCAGCAGCTCTGAGAACTCTTACGAGCAGTACCTC. It is translated as CASSSENSYEQYL.

Within the sample, this clonotype is medium-sized (0.01 to 0.1%). This chain joins TRBV4-3 and TRBJ2-5, with 7 bases matching TRBD2. V was clipped by 2 bases and J by 3 bases; unmatched bases: 6. This CDR3 has 15 residues. Germline V gives CDR1 LGHNA, CDR2 YSLEER. The CDR3 coding sequence is TGCGCCAGCAGCCAATATCTAGCGGAGGAAGAGACCCAGTACTTC. It translates to CASSQYLAEEETQYF.

Notes on this clonotype: Given the absence of the conserved phenylalanine or tryptophan at the CDR3 end, a read error is likely. The V call is TRBV13, the J call TRBJ2-7; D possibly corresponds to TRBD2 (5 bases). The CDR3 sequence is 14 residues long. Germline V lookup: CDR1 PRHDT, CDR2 FYEKMQ (reference sequence). The CDR3 is CSSSLGGQSYEQYI. CDR3 in DNA: TGTTCCAGCAGCTTAGGAGGTCAGTCCTACGAGCAGTACATC.